This TCR beta chain stems from a study of shared clonotypes between healthy human individuals. Broader study findings: For naive CD4 cells, around 5% of clonotypes were shared across a few donors. Only blood was sampled, and tissue TCR repertoires likely differ from blood ones.

Comment on this clone: The antigen remains undetermined.

The assay was immunoSEQ multiplex PCR, and TCRdb's table has in-frame clones only and misses some. The top ten clones hold around 0.35% of a sample with approximately 2,000,000 clones, 85% to 95% of them seen once. This CDR3 has 14 amino acids. Losses at the gene ends were 6 bases for V and 5 bases for J; bases not matched to a gene: 4. Germline loops: CDR1 MDHEN, CDR2 SYDVKM. This TCR was recovered from a man aged 18 to 29 in good health. Some clones in this sample may be carry-over from other donors' samples. Input material: naive CD4+ T cells from PBMCs. Subset of the sample: CD45RA+ positively selected. The J gene is TRBJ2-5, the V gene TRBV28; 12 positions agree with TRBD2. This CDR3 is CASSRGTSGETQYF. Here the CDR3 DNA reads TGTGCCAGCAGCCGTGGGACTAGCGGGGAGACCCAGTACTTC.